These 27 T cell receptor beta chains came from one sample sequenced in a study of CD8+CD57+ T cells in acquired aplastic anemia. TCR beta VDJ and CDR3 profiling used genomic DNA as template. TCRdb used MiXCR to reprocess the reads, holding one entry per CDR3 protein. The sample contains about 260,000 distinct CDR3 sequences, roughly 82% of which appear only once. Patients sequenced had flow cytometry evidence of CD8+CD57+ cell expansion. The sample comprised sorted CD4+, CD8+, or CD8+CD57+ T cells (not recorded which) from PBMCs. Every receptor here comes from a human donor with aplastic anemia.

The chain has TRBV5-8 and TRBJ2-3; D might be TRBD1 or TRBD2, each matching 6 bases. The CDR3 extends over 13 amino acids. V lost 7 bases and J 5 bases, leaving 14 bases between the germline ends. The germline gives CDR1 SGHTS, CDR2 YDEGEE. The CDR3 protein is CASGVGGIDTQYF. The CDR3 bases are TGTGCCAGCGGGGTGGGGGGCATAGATACGCAGTATTTT.

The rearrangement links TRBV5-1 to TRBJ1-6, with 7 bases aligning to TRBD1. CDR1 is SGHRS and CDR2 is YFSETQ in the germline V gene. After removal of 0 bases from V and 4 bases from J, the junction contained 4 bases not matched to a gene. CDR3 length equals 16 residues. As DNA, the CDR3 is TGCGCCAGCAGCTTGGATGGGACAGCGTATAATTCACCCCTCCACTTT. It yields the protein CASSLDGTAYNSPLHF.

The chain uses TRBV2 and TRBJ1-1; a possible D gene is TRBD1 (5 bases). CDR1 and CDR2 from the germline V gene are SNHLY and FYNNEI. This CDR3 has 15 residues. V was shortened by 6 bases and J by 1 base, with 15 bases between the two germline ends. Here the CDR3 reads CASSFDVTENTEAFF. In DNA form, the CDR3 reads TGTGCCAGCAGCTTCGATGTGACAGAGAACACTGAAGCTTTCTTT.

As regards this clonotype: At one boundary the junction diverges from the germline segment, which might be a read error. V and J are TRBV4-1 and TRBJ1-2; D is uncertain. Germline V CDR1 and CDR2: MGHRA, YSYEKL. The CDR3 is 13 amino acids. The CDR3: CASSQGLTHGQSF. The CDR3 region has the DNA TGCGCCAGCAGTCAAGGCCTGACCCATGGCCAGTCCTTC.

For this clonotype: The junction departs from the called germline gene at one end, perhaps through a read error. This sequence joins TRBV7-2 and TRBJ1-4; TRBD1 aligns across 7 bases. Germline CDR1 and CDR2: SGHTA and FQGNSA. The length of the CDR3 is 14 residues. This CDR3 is CASSGTATSSNQQF. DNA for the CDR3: TGTGCCAGTAGTGGGACAGCGACTTCTTCCAATCAGCAGTTT.

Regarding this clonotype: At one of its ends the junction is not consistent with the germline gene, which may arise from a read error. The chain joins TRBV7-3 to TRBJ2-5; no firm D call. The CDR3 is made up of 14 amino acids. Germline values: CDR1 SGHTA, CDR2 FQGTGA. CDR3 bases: TGTGCCAGCAGCTTAGGATCCGGGCAGCTGTTCTATGAATTC. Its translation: CASSLGSGQLFYEF.

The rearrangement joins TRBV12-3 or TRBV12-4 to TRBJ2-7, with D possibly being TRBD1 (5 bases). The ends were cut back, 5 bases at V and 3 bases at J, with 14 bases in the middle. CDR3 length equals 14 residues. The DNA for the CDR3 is TGTGCCAGCAGTCGACAGTCCATGATCTACGAGCAGTACTTC. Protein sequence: CASSRQSMIYEQYF.

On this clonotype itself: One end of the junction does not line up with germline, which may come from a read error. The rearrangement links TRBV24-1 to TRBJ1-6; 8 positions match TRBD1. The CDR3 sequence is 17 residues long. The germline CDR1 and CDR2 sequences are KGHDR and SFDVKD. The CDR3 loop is CASSIDYTGTGKTPLHF. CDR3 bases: TGTGCCAGCAGTATCGACTACACCGGGACAGGAAAAACACCCCTCCACTTT.

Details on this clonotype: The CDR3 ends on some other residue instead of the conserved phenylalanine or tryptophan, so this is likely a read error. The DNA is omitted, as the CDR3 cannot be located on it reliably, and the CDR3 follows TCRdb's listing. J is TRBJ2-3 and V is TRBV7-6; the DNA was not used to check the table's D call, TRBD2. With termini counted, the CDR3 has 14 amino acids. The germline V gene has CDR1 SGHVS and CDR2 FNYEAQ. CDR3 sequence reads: CASCISVGTEQFYV.

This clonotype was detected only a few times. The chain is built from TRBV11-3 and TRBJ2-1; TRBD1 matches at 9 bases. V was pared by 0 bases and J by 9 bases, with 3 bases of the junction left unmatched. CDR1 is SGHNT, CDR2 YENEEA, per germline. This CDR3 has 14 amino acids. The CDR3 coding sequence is TGTGCCAGCAGCTTAGATCTGACAGGGGGTGAGCAGTTCTTC. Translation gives CASSLDLTGGEQFF.

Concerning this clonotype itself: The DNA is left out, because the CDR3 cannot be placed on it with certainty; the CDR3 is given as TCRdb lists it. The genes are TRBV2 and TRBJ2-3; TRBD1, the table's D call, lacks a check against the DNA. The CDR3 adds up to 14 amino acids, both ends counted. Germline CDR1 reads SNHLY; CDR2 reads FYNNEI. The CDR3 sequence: CASSWAGGADTQAF.

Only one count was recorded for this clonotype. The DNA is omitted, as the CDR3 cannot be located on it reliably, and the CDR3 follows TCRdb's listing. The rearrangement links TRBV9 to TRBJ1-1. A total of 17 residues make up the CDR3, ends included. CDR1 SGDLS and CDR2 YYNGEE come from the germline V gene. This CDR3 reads CASSVGSGTQYFGEAFF.

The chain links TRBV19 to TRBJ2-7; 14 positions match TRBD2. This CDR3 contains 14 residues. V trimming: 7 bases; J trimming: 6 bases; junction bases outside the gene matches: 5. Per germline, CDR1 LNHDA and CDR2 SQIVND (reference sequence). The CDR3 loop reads CASKGLAGVGEQYF. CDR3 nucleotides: TGTGCCAGTAAGGGACTAGCGGGAGTCGGCGAGCAGTACTTC. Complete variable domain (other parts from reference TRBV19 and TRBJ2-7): DGGITQSPKYLFRKEGQNVTLSCEQNLNHDAMYWYRQDPGQGLRLIYYSQIVNDFQKGDIAEGYSVSREKKESFPLTVTSAQKNPTAFYLCASKGLAGVGEQYFGPGTRLTVT.

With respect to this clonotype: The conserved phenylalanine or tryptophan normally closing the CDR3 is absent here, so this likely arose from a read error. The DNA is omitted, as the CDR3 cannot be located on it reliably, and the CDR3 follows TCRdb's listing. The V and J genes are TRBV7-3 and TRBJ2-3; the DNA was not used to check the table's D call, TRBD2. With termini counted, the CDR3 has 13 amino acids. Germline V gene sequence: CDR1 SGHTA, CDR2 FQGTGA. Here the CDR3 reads CASSSSGRSRYAV.

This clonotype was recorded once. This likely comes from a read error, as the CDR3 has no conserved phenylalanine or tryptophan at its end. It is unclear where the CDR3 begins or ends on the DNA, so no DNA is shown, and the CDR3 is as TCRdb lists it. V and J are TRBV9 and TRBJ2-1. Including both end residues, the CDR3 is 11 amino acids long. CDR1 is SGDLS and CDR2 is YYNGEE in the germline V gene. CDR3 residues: CASSAPRTDNT.

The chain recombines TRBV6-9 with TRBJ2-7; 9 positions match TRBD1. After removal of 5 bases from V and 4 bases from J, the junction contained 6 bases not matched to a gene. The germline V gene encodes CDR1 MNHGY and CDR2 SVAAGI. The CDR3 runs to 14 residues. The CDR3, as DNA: TGTGCCAGCAGTCCTTGGGACAGGGTTTACGAGCAGTACTTC. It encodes CASSPWDRVYEQYF.

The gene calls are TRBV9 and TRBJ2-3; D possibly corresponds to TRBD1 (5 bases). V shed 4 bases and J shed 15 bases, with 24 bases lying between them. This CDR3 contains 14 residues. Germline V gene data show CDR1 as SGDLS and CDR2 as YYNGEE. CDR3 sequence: CASSLGADTQTLYF. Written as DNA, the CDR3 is TGTGCCAGCAGCTTAGGGGCAGATACGCAGACGCTTTATTTT.

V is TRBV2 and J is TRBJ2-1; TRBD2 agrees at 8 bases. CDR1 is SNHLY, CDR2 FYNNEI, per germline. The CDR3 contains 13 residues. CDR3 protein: CVQSGGGSDEQFF. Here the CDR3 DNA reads TGTGTCCAAAGTGGCGGGGGGAGCGATGAGCAGTTCTTC. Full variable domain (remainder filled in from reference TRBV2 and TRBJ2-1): EPEVTQTPSHQVTQMGQEVILRCVPISNHLYFYWYRQILGQKVEFLVSFYNNEISEKSEIFDDQFSVERPDGSNFTLKIRSTKLEDSAMYFCVQSGGGSDEQFFGPGTRLTVL.

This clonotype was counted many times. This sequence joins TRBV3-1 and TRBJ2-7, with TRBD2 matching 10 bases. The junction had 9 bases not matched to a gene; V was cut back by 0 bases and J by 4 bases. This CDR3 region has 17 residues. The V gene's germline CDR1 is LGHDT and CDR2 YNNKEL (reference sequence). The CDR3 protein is CASSQERGLAGEYEQYV. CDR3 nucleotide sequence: TGTGCCAGCAGCCAAGAACGCGGGCTAGCGGGAGAGTACGAGCAGTACGTC.

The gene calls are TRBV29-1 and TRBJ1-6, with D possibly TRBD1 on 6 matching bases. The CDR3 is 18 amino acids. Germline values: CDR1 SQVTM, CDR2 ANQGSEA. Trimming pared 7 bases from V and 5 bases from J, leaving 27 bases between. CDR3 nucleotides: TGCAGCGCTAGAGATCTCGGGACAAACCGAGATCATAATTCACCCCTCCACTTT. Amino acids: CSARDLGTNRDHNSPLHF. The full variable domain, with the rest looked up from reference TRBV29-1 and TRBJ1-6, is SAVISQKPSRDICQRGTSLTIQCQVDSQVTMMFWYRQQPGQSLTLIATANQGSEATYESGFVIDKFPISRPNLTFSTLTVSNMSPEDSSIYLCSARDLGTNRDHNSPLHFGNGTRLTVT.

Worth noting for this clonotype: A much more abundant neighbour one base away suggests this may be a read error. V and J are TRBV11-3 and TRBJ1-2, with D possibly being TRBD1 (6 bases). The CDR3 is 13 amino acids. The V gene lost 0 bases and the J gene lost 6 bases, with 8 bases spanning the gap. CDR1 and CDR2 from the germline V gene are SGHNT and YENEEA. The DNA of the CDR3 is TGTGCCAGCAGCTTAGATCGGACAGATGGCTACACCTTC. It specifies CASSLDRTDGYTF.

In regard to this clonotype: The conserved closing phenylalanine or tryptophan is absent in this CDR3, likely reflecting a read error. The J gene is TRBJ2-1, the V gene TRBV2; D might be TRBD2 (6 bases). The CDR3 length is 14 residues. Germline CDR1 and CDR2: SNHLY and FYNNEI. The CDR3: CASSWGDGNNQQFV. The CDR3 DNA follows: TGTGCCAGCAGTTGGGGGGATGGTAACAATCAGCAGTTCGTC.

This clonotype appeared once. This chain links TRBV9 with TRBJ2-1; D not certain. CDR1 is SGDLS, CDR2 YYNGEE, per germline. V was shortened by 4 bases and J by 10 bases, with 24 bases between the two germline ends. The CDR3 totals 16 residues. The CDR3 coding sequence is TGTGCCAGCAGCTTTCAAAGAGACCGGAAGAATGACGAGCAGTTCTTC. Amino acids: CASSFQRDRKNDEQFF.

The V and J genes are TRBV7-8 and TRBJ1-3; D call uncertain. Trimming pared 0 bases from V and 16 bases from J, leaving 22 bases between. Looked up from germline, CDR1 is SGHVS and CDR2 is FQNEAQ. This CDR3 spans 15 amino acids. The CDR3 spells CASSLAGGPGTQNYF. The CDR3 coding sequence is TGTGCCAGCAGCTTAGCGGGAGGTCCCGGTACGCAGAATTATTTT.

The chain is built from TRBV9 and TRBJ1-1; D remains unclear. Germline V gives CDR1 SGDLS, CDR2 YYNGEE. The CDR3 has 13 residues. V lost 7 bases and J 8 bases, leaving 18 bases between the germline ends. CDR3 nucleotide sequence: TGTGCCAGCGGAGGAGTGTCCTCCCCCGAAGCTTTCTTT. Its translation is CASGGVSSPEAFF.

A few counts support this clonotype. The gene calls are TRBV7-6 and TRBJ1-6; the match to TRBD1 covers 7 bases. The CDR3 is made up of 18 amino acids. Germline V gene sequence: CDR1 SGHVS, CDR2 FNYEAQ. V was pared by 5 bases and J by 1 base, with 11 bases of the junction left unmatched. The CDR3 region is CASSQGEEFWSYNSPLHF. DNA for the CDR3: TGTGCCAGCAGCCAGGGGGAGGAGTTTTGGTCCTATAATTCACCCCTCCACTTT.

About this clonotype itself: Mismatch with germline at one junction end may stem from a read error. CDR3 in amino acids: CASSLGTVNTEAF. CDR3 in DNA: TGTGCCAGCAGCCTAGGGACAGTGAACACAGAGGCTTTT. V usage is TRBV9 and J usage is TRBJ2-3; 7 bases are shared with TRBD1. Germline CDR1 reads SGDLS; CDR2 reads YYNGEE. The CDR3 consists of 13 residues.